A selection of T cell receptor beta chains follows, all from one sample in a study of PD-1 blockade in classical Hodgkin lymphoma. Sequencing was performed with immunoSEQ multiplex PCR; in TCRdb, only in-frame clones are kept and a portion is missing. The sample carries around 90,000 clones, around four fifths recorded once. This specimen consisted of peripheral blood mononuclear cells (PBMCs), obtained before the fourth cycle of nivolumab. The receptors here all came from a human donor with classical Hodgkin lymphoma. Both conserved end residues are part of each CDR3. The D gene is left open where the match is weak. Size is stated for part of the rows, as once, few or many counts, or as a class when the clone is expanded.

d_call,clone_size,j_call,v_call,cdr3_aa,cdr3_nt
TRBD2,.,TRBJ2-1,TRBV19,CASSIEASGFTYNEQFF,TGTGCCAGTAGTATAGAGGCTAGCGGGTTTACCTACAATGAGCAGTTCTTC
TRBD1,once,TRBJ2-7,TRBV11-2,CASSLPGQGIHEQYF,TGTGCCAGCAGCTTACCAGGACAGGGTATCCACGAGCAGTACTTC
.,.,TRBJ2-2,TRBV9,CASSVYGGELFF,TGTGCCAGCAGCGTATATGGCGGGGAGCTGTTTTTT
TRBD1,.,TRBJ2-5,TRBV5-5,CASSLTGQWETQYF,TGTGCCAGCAGCTTGACGGGACAGTGGGAGACCCAGTACTTC
.,.,TRBJ2-1,TRBV4-3,CASSQRGRMYEQFF,TGCGCCAGCAGCCAACGGGGTAGAATGTATGAGCAGTTCTTC
TRBD1,.,TRBJ2-7,TRBV19,CASSVQGQFFYEQYF,TGTGCCAGTAGTGTCCAGGGACAGTTTTTCTACGAGCAGTACTTC
TRBD1,.,TRBJ1-5,TRBV2,CASNGQGDVQPQHF,TGTGCCAGCAACGGACAGGGAGATGTTCAGCCCCAGCATTTT
.,.,TRBJ1-2,TRBV6-1,CASTEWGHGNYGYTF,TGTGCCAGCACCGAATGGGGCCACGGAAACTATGGCTACACCTTC
TRBD2,.,TRBJ2-5,TRBV7-2,CASSPTSGSETQYF,TGTGCCAGCAGCCCGACTAGCGGGAGCGAGACCCAGTACTTC
.,.,TRBJ2-1,TRBV29-1,CSVEERSSYNEQFF,TGCAGCGTTGAAGAACGGAGCTCCTACAATGAGCAGTTCTTC
TRBD1,.,TRBJ2-7,TRBV9,CASSPHPGTEVYEQYF,TGTGCCAGCAGCCCACATCCCGGGACAGAGGTGTACGAGCAGTACTTC
TRBD2,once,TRBJ2-3,TRBV4-1,CASSQGRGSGPPDTQYF,TGCGCCAGCAGCCAGGGGAGGGGCTCAGGTCCCCCAGATACGCAGTATTTT
TRBD1,.,TRBJ2-1,TRBV9,CASSVVGQGWWDEQFF,TGTGCCAGCAGCGTAGTAGGACAGGGTTGGTGGGATGAGCAGTTCTTC
TRBD1,.,TRBJ1-1,TRBV5-1,CASSGQGGTEAFF,TGCGCCAGCTCGGGACAGGGGGGCACTGAAGCTTTCTTT
.,.,TRBJ1-1,TRBV10-3,CAIMPESGTEAFF,TGTGCCATCATGCCGGAGAGCGGGACTGAAGCTTTCTTT
TRBD1,.,TRBJ1-4,TRBV27,CASSPRQGGNEKLFF,TGTGCCAGCAGTCCACGACAGGGCGGTAATGAAAAACTGTTTTTT
TRBD1,.,TRBJ1-5,TRBV30,CAWRVTGGLSPQSSQLYSNQPQHF,TGTGCCTGGAGGGTGACAGGGGGCCTGAGTCCCCAGTCCTCGCAATTGTATAGCAATCAGCCCCAGCATTTT
.,.,TRBJ1-2,TRBV4-1,CASSHPSGAYGYTF,TGCGCCAGCAGCCATCCGTCCGGGGCCTATGGCTACACCTTC
.,few,TRBJ1-1,TRBV6-6,CASSYQGRGEAFF,TGTGCCAGCAGTTATCAGGGGAGGGGTGAAGCTTTCTTT
TRBD2,.,TRBJ2-5,TRBV9,CASSVAGGRTETQYF,TGTGCCAGCAGCGTAGCCGGGGGGAGGACAGAGACCCAGTACTTC
.,.,TRBJ2-1,TRBV11-3,CASSLEGHTYNEQFF,TGTGCCAGCAGCTTAGAGGGGCACACCTACAATGAGCAGTTCTTC
.,few,TRBJ2-5,TRBV27,CASSRGSQETQYF,TGTGCCAGCAGTCGGGGTTCACAAGAGACCCAGTACTTC
.,few,TRBJ2-1,TRBV7-2,CASSSQFVSYNEQFF,TGTGCCAGCAGCTCGCAATTCGTCTCCTACAATGAGCAGTTCTTC
.,few,TRBJ1-6,TRBV7-9,CASSLDRSPLHF,TGTGCCAGCAGCTTAGACCGTTCACCCCTCCACTTT
.,.,TRBJ2-7,TRBV9,CASSVDGRGPYEQYF,TGTGCCAGCAGCGTAGACGGCAGGGGTCCCTACGAGCAGTACTTC
TRBD1,.,TRBJ1-1,TRBV27,CASRGQGAIAFF,TGTGCCAGCAGAGGGCAGGGGGCGATAGCTTTCTTT
.,.,TRBJ2-3,TRBV5-1,CASSLPPQDTQYF,TGCGCCAGCAGCTTACCTCCCCAAGATACGCAGTATTTT
TRBD1,few,TRBJ1-5,TRBV19,CASSEGQGGQPQHF,TGTGCCAGTAGTGAGGGACAGGGAGGTCAGCCCCAGCATTTT
.,.,TRBJ1-1,TRBV5-1,CASSRTVNTEAFF,TGCGCCAGCAGCCGGACGGTGAACACTGAAGCTTTCTTT
.,.,TRBJ1-2,TRBV27,CASSLLSAGEAGYTF,TGTGCCAGCAGTTTATTGTCGGCTGGGGAAGCTGGCTACACCTTC
.,.,TRBJ2-1,TRBV28,CASSIYGATYNEQFF,TGTGCCAGCAGTATATATGGAGCCACGTACAATGAGCAGTTCTTC
.,few,TRBJ2-7,TRBV18,CASSPRGLLTYEQYF,TGTGCCAGCTCGCCGAGGGGTCTCCTTACCTACGAGCAGTACTTC
.,.,TRBJ2-5,TRBV15,CATSRGGQLQETQYF,TGTGCCACCAGCAGAGGTGGGCAGCTCCAAGAGACCCAGTACTTC
TRBD1,.,TRBJ1-2,TRBV7-9,CASSLDRTGDYGYTF,TGTGCCAGCAGCTTAGATAGGACAGGGGATTATGGCTACACCTTC
.,.,TRBJ2-7,TRBV19,CASSIDLEGYEQYF,TGTGCCAGTAGTATAGATCTAGAAGGCTACGAGCAGTACTTC